The clone carrying this T cell receptor beta chain was counted ten times or more. Its matching antigen is unknown. The time point denotes: sample taken at primary tumor resection. These data originate in a study of spatial heterogeneity in lung cancer. Study results and limitations: Tumor mutation count correlated with how many alpha and beta TCRs expanded intratumorally.

TCRdb passed the 5' RACE reads through MiXCR, listing each CDR3 protein once. Here the sample spans some 96,000 distinct CDR3 sequences, roughly 4.5% being singletons. The CDR3 extends over 14 amino acids. The germline CDR1 and CDR2 sequences are MNHEY and SVGAGI. V lost 5 bases and J lost 2; bases outside the gene matches: 6. The material sequenced was lung tumor tissue, taken at surgery. The J gene is TRBJ2-7, the V gene TRBV6-5, with 7 bases matching TRBD2. The receptor comes from a male donor with early-stage non-small cell lung cancer. CDR3 sequence (DNA): TGTGCCAGCAGTACAAGCGGGGAAACCTACGAGCAGTACTTC. This codes for CASSTSGETYEQYF.